Listed here are 12 T cell receptor beta chains from one sample, sequenced in a study of blood T cell repertoires in COVID-19. Measured with immunoSEQ multiplex PCR; TCRdb has only the in-frame clones, and not every one. The table records around 290,000 clones, more than 75% of them present only once. The sequenced material came from PBMCs or T cells enriched from blood (not recorded which). All receptors come from a woman aged 60 to 75 in a cohort exposed to, infected with or recovered from COVID-19 (not recorded which).

The J gene is TRBJ1-4, the V gene TRBV30; the D is unclear. The CDR3 is 14 amino acids. Deletions cut 1 base from V and 5 bases from J, with 11 bases between. The germline CDR1 and CDR2 sequences are GTSNPN and SVGIG (reference sequence). In DNA form, the CDR3 reads TGTGCCTGGAGTGAAACCGGGAAGAATGAAAAACTGTTTTTT. Translation: CAWSETGKNEKLFF.

The V call is TRBV28, the J call TRBJ2-7; 7 positions match TRBD1. The ends lost 4 bases at V and 0 bases at J; junction bases unmatched: 6. This CDR3 region has 15 residues. Germline values: CDR1 MDHEN, CDR2 SYDVKM. Here the CDR3 DNA reads TGTGCCAGCAGTTCCCCGGGGACAGTCTCCTACGAGCAGTACTTC. This codes for CASSSPGTVSYEQYF.

This chain connects TRBV5-1 to TRBJ2-5; 9 nucleotides match TRBD1. This CDR3 is built from 13 residues. V gave up 6 bases and J gave up 2 bases; unmatched junction bases: 2. Germline-derived CDR1 and CDR2 are SGHRS and YFSETQ. The CDR3 loop reads CASTTGGQETQYF. As DNA, the CDR3 is TGCGCCAGCACGACAGGGGGTCAAGAGACCCAGTACTTC.

This sequence joins TRBV27 and TRBJ2-3, with 12 bases identical to TRBD2. J lost 4 bases, V lost 3 bases, and 20 bases had no gene match. This CDR3 spans 21 amino acids. Germline V CDR1 and CDR2: MNHEY, SMNVEV (reference sequence). CDR3 protein: CASSFRPFGLAGGPSPDTQYF. The CDR3 region has the DNA TGTGCCAGCAGTTTTCGTCCCTTCGGGCTAGCGGGAGGGCCGTCCCCAGATACGCAGTATTTT.

The rearrangement links TRBV5-1 to TRBJ2-1; 12 bases map to TRBD2. The germline gives CDR1 SGHRS, CDR2 YFSETQ. This CDR3 region has 14 residues. V gave up 6 bases and J gave up 7 bases; unmatched junction bases: 5. CDR3 bases: TGCGCCAGCAACCTAGCGGGAGGGAGGAATGAGCAGTTCTTC. This codes for CASNLAGGRNEQFF.

With regard to this clone: One junction end disagrees with the germline gene, perhaps due to a read error. This specimen includes other DNA sequences encoding the same CDR3. In DNA, the CDR3 is TGTGCCAGTAGCATAGGAGGTAGCTCCTACGAGCAGTACTTC. Protein sequence: CASSIGGSSYEQYF. The chain is built from TRBV19 and TRBJ2-7; D possibly corresponds to TRBD2 (5 bases). Germline values: CDR1 LNHDA, CDR2 SQIVND (reference sequence). The CDR3 contains 14 residues.

The rearrangement uses TRBV6-2 or TRBV6-3 and TRBJ1-5; possibly TRBD1 for D (6 bases). From germline, CDR1 is MNHEY and CDR2 SVGEGT. The CDR3 spans 14 residues. V was clipped by 5 bases and J by 1 base, with 9 bases between them. CDR3 DNA sequence: TGTGCCAGCAGTGACAGGTCGAGCAATCAGCCCCAGCATTTT. This gives the protein CASSDRSSNQPQHF.

The genes are TRBV29-1 and TRBJ1-1, with a weak D call TRBD1 (6 bases). Trimming took 5 bases from V and 4 from J, leaving 11 bases between them. Germline V lookup: CDR1 SQVTM, CDR2 ANQGSEA. The CDR3 spans 12 residues. CDR3 region: CSVYREGTEAFF. The CDR3 DNA reads as TGCAGCGTTTACAGGGAGGGCACTGAAGCTTTCTTT.

The V call is TRBV14, the J call TRBJ2-1; 8 positions agree with TRBD1. This CDR3 has 16 amino acids. Germline V gene lookup returns CDR1 SGHDN and CDR2 FVKESK. J gave up 7 bases and V 4 bases, and 12 bases lay outside the gene matches. CDR3 residues: CASSLPRPGGSNEQFF. DNA of the CDR3: TGTGCCAGCAGCCTCCCACGCCCAGGGGGCTCGAATGAGCAGTTCTTC.

The J gene is TRBJ1-4, the V gene TRBV18; possible D gene TRBD1, 5 bases. Germline V gives CDR1 KGHSH, CDR2 LQKENI. The germline V and J ends were trimmed by 0 bases and 4 bases, with 9 bases remaining between them. This CDR3 spans 15 amino acids. In DNA, the CDR3 is TGTGCCAGCTCACCACCGACCAGGGTTAATGAAAAACTGTTTTTT. Translated: CASSPPTRVNEKLFF.

The rearrangement joins TRBV5-1 to TRBJ1-1; D might be TRBD1 (6 bases). CDR1 and CDR2 from the germline V gene are SGHRS and YFSETQ. The CDR3 is 13 amino acids. With 4 bases removed from V and 1 base from J, the gap between germline ends came to 8 bases. CDR3 loop: CASSGRGNTEAFF. CDR3 sequence (DNA): TGCGCCAGCAGCGGCAGGGGGAACACTGAAGCTTTCTTT. The whole variable domain, remainder taken from reference TRBV5-1 and TRBJ1-1, is KAGVTQTPRYLIKTRGQQVTLSCSPISGHRSVSWYQQTPGQGLQFLFEYFSETQRNKGNFPGRFSGRQFSNSRSEMNVSTLELGDSALYLCASSGRGNTEAFFGQGTRLTVV.

DNA for the CDR3: TGTGCCAGCAGTTACTCACCGGGGGGGACTTACAATGAGCAGTTCTTC. This translates into CASSYSPGGTYNEQFF. The genes are TRBV6-5 and TRBJ2-1; 8 bases map to TRBD2. There are 16 residues in the CDR3. Germline V gives CDR1 MNHEY, CDR2 SVGAGI. Germline trimming cut 0 bases from V and 4 bases from J; bases unmatched to any gene: 5.